This paragraph reports one T cell receptor (beta chain). This specimen belongs to a study of blood T cell repertoires in COVID-19. Study overall: Spain, Italy and the United States supplied samples that represented acute and convalescent COVID-19.

V gave up 1 base and J gave up 7 bases; unmatched junction bases: 3. Germline CDR1 and CDR2: MNHEY and SVGAGI. The CDR3 runs 15 residues. Repertoires were generated with immunoSEQ multiplex PCR, while TCRdb's copy carries only in-frame clones and drops some. The repertoire holds fewer than 450,000 clones, around 88% seen once, with roughly 12% in the top ten. The specimen was peripheral blood. This TCR derives from a woman aged 45-59 years with COVID-19, enrolled during active disease. The chain carries TRBV6-5 and TRBJ1-6; 8 bases line up with TRBD1. The CDR3 DNA sequence: TGTGCCAGCAGTTACTGGGGACAGGACAATTCACCCCTCCACTTT. Translating gives CASSYWGQDNSPLHF.